Reported below is one TCR beta chain. The antigen is unknown. V lost 6 bases and J 0 bases, leaving 9 bases between the germline ends. CDR3 length equals 12 residues. The V gene's germline CDR1 is SQVTM and CDR2 ANQGSEA. The data are from a study of cytotoxic CD8 clonotypes in ibrutinib-treated CLL. Study background: Among the patients, around 10 presented as relapsed/refractory and 15 as treatment-naive; around 18 showed unmutated IGHV. Overall study findings and caveats: Before falling back toward baseline at progression, clonality had risen at the time of ibrutinib response.

TCRdb's copy holds only in-frame clones and misses some; the assay was immunoSEQ multiplex PCR. The table lists roughly 200,000 clones, 65% to 80% of them singletons. The origin of this receptor is a human donor with chronic lymphocytic leukemia. The chain is built from TRBV29-1 and TRBJ2-7; a weak D match, TRBD1 (6 bases). The material was PBMCs, obtained after 12 months of ibrutinib treatment. The CDR3, as DNA: TGCAGCGTCGTGGACAGCTCCTACGAGCAGTACTTC. It yields the protein CSVVDSSYEQYF.